A single sample is the source of the 2 T cell receptor beta chains below, sequenced in a study of shared clonotypes between healthy human individuals. Here immunoSEQ multiplex PCR was the method, and the copy in TCRdb shows in-frame clones only, minus some. The sample has about 2.4 million clones, approximately 94% seen once. Sample: naive CD4+ T cells from PBMCs. Described subset: CD45RA+ positively selected. Receptor source: a man younger than 30 in good health. Some clones in this sample may be carry-over from other donors' samples.

To note about this clone: The identical CDR3 is also encoded by other nucleotide sequences in the sample. The chain employs TRBV28 and TRBJ2-4; no clear D. V lost 2 bases and J lost 7, with 3 bases in between. Germline CDR1 MDHEN, CDR2 SYDVKM. The length of the CDR3 is 11 residues. CDR3 DNA: TGTGCCAGCAGTTTAGAGAACATTCAGTACTTC. Translating it yields CASSLENIQYF.

This sequence joins TRBV7-9 and TRBJ2-2; weak D call: TRBD1 (5 bases). Germline-derived CDR1 and CDR2 are SEHNR and FQNEAQ (reference sequence). The CDR3 has 13 amino acids. V was shortened by 6 bases and J by 7 bases, with 12 bases between the two germline ends. CDR3 loop: CASRDQGDGELFF. CDR3 nucleotide sequence: TGTGCCAGCAGAGATCAGGGCGACGGGGAGCTGTTTTTT.